The text below deals with one T cell receptor (beta chain). Its antigen is as yet unknown. This record belongs to a study of Ad26.COV2.S vaccination and SARS-CoV-2 variants. Background on the study: The donor participated in the COV1001 trial, in its Ad26.COV2.S arm. Study findings and constraints: Non-spike TCR breadth did not differ much between vaccine and placebo recipients. From the TCR breadth and depth analyses, total T cell responses may have been underestimated. Vaccinees reportedly had broad spike-specific CD8+ and CD4+ T cell responses.

V lost 1 base and J 2 bases, leaving 11 bases between the germline ends. The CDR3 is made up of 15 amino acids. The germline gives CDR1 LGHNA, CDR2 YNFKEQ. The table came from immunoSEQ multiplex PCR; TCRdb's copy has only in-frame clones and leaves some out. Of about 680,000 clones listed, more than 80% are singletons. Treatment: over 15 received Ad26.COV2.S at low or high dose, single or two shots; 5 received placebo; per-sample allocation not given. All samples were drawn on day 63, counting from the first vaccine or placebo injection. The J gene is TRBJ2-5, the V gene TRBV4-2; D perhaps matches TRBD2 (5 bases). The sequencing used peripheral blood, collected in a trial of Ad26.COV2.S vaccine versus placebo. This clonotype was obtained from a person between 18 and 65 years old who received the Ad26.COV2.S COVID-19 vaccine or a placebo. The CDR3 DNA is TGTGCCAGCAGCCAAGTCGCTAGCCAACAAGAGACCCAGTACTTC. Its protein is CASSQVASQQETQYF.